These 7 T cell receptor beta chains came from one sample sequenced in a study of T cell responses to AZD1222 COVID-19 vaccine. Assay: immunoSEQ multiplex PCR; the TCRdb copy retains only in-frame clones and omits some. The sample holds 140,000 or so clones; approximately 90% are singletons and the top ten take over 4%. Sequenced material: peripheral blood, taken 28 days after the second AZD1222 dose. The receptors originated from an adult who received the AZD1222 COVID-19 vaccine.

V gene TRBV4-3 combines with J gene TRBJ1-4; the D is unclear. The length of the CDR3 is 14 residues. Germline CDR1 reads LGHNA; CDR2 reads YSLEER. Trimming shortened V by 2 bases and J by 6 bases, and 10 bases separated the two germline ends. The CDR3 DNA reads as TGCGCCAGCAGCCAACGCTGGGCGGATGAAAAACTGTTTTTT. Protein: CASSQRWADEKLFF.

This clone was seen a single time. This chain uses TRBV3-1 (or the pseudogene TRBV3-2) with TRBJ2-2; D gene ambiguous. V lost 1 base and J 1 base, leaving 7 bases between the germline ends. This CDR3 comprises 15 residues. Germline loops: CDR1 LGHDT, CDR2 YNNKEL (reference sequence). DNA of the CDR3: TGTGCCAGCAGCCAAGGCGCAGGGAACACCGGGGAGCTGTTTTTT. As protein: CASSQGAGNTGELFF.

The chain is built from TRBV6-5 and TRBJ1-6; no definite D call. This CDR3 is 11 amino acids long. From germline, CDR1 is MNHEY and CDR2 SVGAGI. The V and J ends lost 5 bases and 6 bases respectively, with 2 bases between them. Here the CDR3 DNA reads TGTGCCAGCAGTATTAATTCACCCCTCCACTTT. Translated, it gives CASSINSPLHF.

With regard to this clone: The sample carries other DNA sequences with the same CDR3. V is TRBV5-1 and J is TRBJ1-5; the D is unclear. V lost 0 bases to trimming and J lost 7 bases, with 8 bases between them. Germline V gives CDR1 SGHRS, CDR2 YFSETQ. The CDR3 is made up of 13 amino acids. This CDR3 reads CASSLGGGQPQHF. The CDR3 DNA is TGCGCCAGCAGCTTGGGGGGAGGCCAGCCCCAGCATTTT. Looking up the rest from reference TRBV5-1 and TRBJ1-5 gives the full variable domain: KAGVTQTPRYLIKTRGQQVTLSCSPISGHRSVSWYQQTPGQGLQFLFEYFSETQRNKGNFPGRFSGRQFSNSRSEMNVSTLELGDSALYLCASSLGGGQPQHFGDGTRLSIL.

The chain combines TRBV2 with TRBJ2-2; tentative D call: TRBD2 (6 bases). Trimming removed 5 bases from V and 6 bases from J, with 10 bases in between. This CDR3 is 13 amino acids long. In germline, CDR1 is SNHLY, CDR2 FYNNEI. CDR3 nucleotide sequence: TGTGCCAGCAGTACTACGGGGGCCGGGGAGCTGTTTTTT. This gives the protein CASSTTGAGELFF. Full variable domain (outside the CDR3, taken from reference TRBV2 and TRBJ2-2): EPEVTQTPSHQVTQMGQEVILRCVPISNHLYFYWYRQILGQKVEFLVSFYNNEISEKSEIFDDQFSVERPDGSNFTLKIRSTKLEDSAMYFCASSTTGAGELFFGEGSRLTVL.

The CDR3 reads CASSLGAAGYEQYF. CDR3 bases: TGTGCCAGCAGCTTAGGCGCCGCCGGCTACGAGCAGTACTTC. This chain connects TRBV7-2 to TRBJ2-7, with no clear D. Germline loops: CDR1 SGHTA, CDR2 FQGNSA. This CDR3 has 14 amino acids. Trimming pared 1 base from V and 3 bases from J, leaving 10 bases between.

The chain combines TRBV27 with TRBJ1-1; D gene uncertain. The germline V and J ends were trimmed by 11 bases and 3 bases, with 4 bases remaining between them. Germline V CDR1 and CDR2: MNHEY, SMNVEV (reference sequence). CDR3 length: 9 amino acids. This chain's CDR3 is CAGYTEAFF. CDR3 sequence (DNA): TGTGCCGGGTACACTGAAGCTTTCTTT.